These 12 T cell receptor beta chains share one sample of origin, sequenced in a study of blood T cell repertoires in COVID-19 (dated by TCRdb to between 2020 and 2021). Receptor amplification or capture employed the immunoSEQ multiplex PCR assay. What TCRdb holds here is the immuneACCESS table cut down to in-frame rearrangements. Part of the clones is not present; checked against another copy, under half of the missing clones reflect an unresolved V gene, and the others are unexplained. This sample comprises about 70,000 clones, roughly 73% of them detected only once. The ten largest make up roughly 6% of the sample. Sequencing was performed on peripheral blood. These receptors all stem from a woman between 55 and 75 years old with acute or convalescent COVID-19.

CDR3 in DNA: TGTGCCAGTAGAGGGACATCGACAGATACGCAGTATTTT. Its protein is CASRGTSTDTQYF. The chain joins TRBV19 to TRBJ2-3; possible D gene TRBD1, 6 bases. This CDR3 comprises 13 residues. Trimming removed 6 bases at V and 3 bases at J, with 10 bases between. The germline V gene has CDR1 LNHDA and CDR2 SQIVND (reference sequence).

The chain joins TRBV2 to TRBJ1-1; 9 positions agree with TRBD1. The CDR3 contains 14 residues. J lost 6 bases, V lost 4 bases, and 6 bases had no gene match. The germline CDR1 and CDR2 sequences are SNHLY and FYNNEI. The chain's CDR3 is CASSVEGQGAEAFF. CDR3 nucleotides: TGTGCCAGCAGTGTCGAGGGACAGGGAGCTGAAGCTTTCTTT.

The CDR3 DNA is TGTGCCAGCAGCTTTCGGGGGGCGCAGGAGGAGACTTTCTTT. Translated, it gives CASSFRGAQEETFF. The chain employs TRBV7-3 and TRBJ1-1; the D gene is possibly TRBD1 (6 bases). CDR1 SGHTA and CDR2 FQGTGA come from the germline V gene. The CDR3 spans 14 residues. V was cut by 3 bases and J by 12 bases, with 20 bases left in between.

This rearrangement joins TRBV6-5 to TRBJ1-6; unclear D gene. The CDR3 contains 14 residues. Germline CDR1 reads MNHEY; CDR2 reads SVGAGI. Trimming took 2 bases from V and 7 from J, leaving 9 bases between them. CDR3 region: CASSYVGPNSPLHF. The CDR3 nucleotides read TGTGCCAGCAGTTACGTGGGCCCCAATTCACCCCTCCACTTT.

This clone was counted only a few times. The V call is TRBV4-1, the J call TRBJ1-2; D gene unclear. The germline V and J ends were trimmed by 2 bases and 5 bases, with 6 bases remaining between them. This CDR3 contains 12 residues. Germline CDR1 MGHRA, CDR2 YSYEKL. DNA of the CDR3: TGCGCCAGCAGCCAATTCGAGTATGGCTACACCTTC. Translation gives CASSQFEYGYTF.

The rearrangement links TRBV5-4 to TRBJ1-4; D possibly corresponds to TRBD1 (5 bases). This CDR3 contains 14 residues. The V end lost 4 bases, the J end lost 3 bases, and 10 bases lay between the germline ends. Germline CDR1 reads SGHNT; CDR2 reads YYREEE (reference sequence). The CDR3 sequence is CASSLGVANEKLFF. The CDR3 DNA reads TGTGCCAGCAGCCTAGGGGTAGCTAATGAAAAACTGTTTTTT.

The gene calls are TRBV6-6 and TRBJ1-1, with TRBD1 as a possible D gene (6 bases). Germline V gene sequence: CDR1 MNHNY, CDR2 SVGAGI (reference sequence). This CDR3 contains 16 residues. The V end was cut by 6 bases, the J end by 0 bases, with 17 bases between. This CDR3 is CASSLGQGKMNTEAFF. CDR3 DNA sequence: TGTGCCAGCAGCCTGGGGCAGGGGAAGATGAACACTGAAGCTTTCTTT.

This clone showed up just once. The chain uses TRBV24-1 and TRBJ2-6; 8 nucleotides match TRBD1. Germline loops: CDR1 KGHDR, CDR2 SFDVKD. The CDR3 spans 21 residues. After removal of 4 bases from V and 0 bases from J, the junction contained 16 bases not matched to a gene. CDR3 coding DNA: TGTGCCACCAGTGACCCCCAGGGGGCGCTTATCCCCAGCTCTGGGGCCAACGTCCTGACTTTC. Protein: CATSDPQGALIPSSGANVLTF.

The chain combines TRBV7-9 with TRBJ1-4; 7 bases line up with TRBD1. From germline, CDR1 is SEHNR and CDR2 FQNEAQ (reference sequence). The junction had 12 bases not matched to a gene; V was cut back by 5 bases and J by 6 bases. The CDR3 loop spans 16 amino acids. DNA for the CDR3: TGTGCCAGCAGCCCGAAGGGGGCAGGTGTCTATGAAAAACTGTTTTTT. This sequence encodes CASSPKGAGVYEKLFF.

The chain couples TRBV3-1 (or the pseudogene TRBV3-2) to TRBJ2-5, with 7 bases identical to TRBD2. The germline CDR1 and CDR2 sequences are LGHDT and YNNKEL (reference sequence). The CDR3 consists of 13 residues. V trimming: 4 bases; J trimming: 4 bases; junction bases outside the gene matches: 3. CDR3 sequence: CASSPSGGETQYF. The CDR3 region has the DNA TGTGCCAGCAGCCCTAGCGGAGGAGAGACCCAGTACTTC.

The chain combines TRBV6-6 with TRBJ2-7; weak D call: TRBD1 (6 bases). This CDR3 has 14 residues. Trimming took off 9 bases at V and 2 bases at J, with 17 bases between the two ends. Germline V lookup: CDR1 MNHNY, CDR2 SVGAGI (reference sequence). The CDR3 loop is CARGSRQGPYEQYF. CDR3 nucleotides: TGTGCCAGGGGGTCCAGGCAGGGGCCCTACGAGCAGTACTTC.

The V gene is TRBV7-3, the J gene TRBJ2-3; 12 positions agree with TRBD2. J was trimmed by 2 bases and V by 7 bases; bases with no gene match: 4. The CDR3 sequence is 15 residues long. Germline CDR1 SGHTA, CDR2 FQGTGA. The CDR3 coding sequence is TGTGCCAGCACCCGGACTAGCGGGAACACAGATACGCAGTATTTT. Protein: CASTRTSGNTDTQYF.